This T cell receptor (beta chain) emerged from a study of T cell responses to AZD1222 COVID-19 vaccine. Overall study results and limits: Donors were largely white British and mainly female; clonal diversity was possibly underestimated. Only a handful of AZD1222 recipients, roughly 6 in all, had baseline seropositivity. Rises in breadth and depth of Spike-specific TCRs came after two AZD1222 doses.

Sequencing used immunoSEQ multiplex PCR; TCRdb keeps in-frame clones, though not all of them. This sample has about 97,000 clones, with roughly 86% found just once. About this clone: What it recognizes is unknown.

The CDR3 extends over 15 amino acids. CDR1 SNHLY and CDR2 FYNNEI come from the germline V gene. V lost 8 bases and J lost 6; bases outside the gene matches: 13. The source of this sequence is an adult in good health. The V and J genes are TRBV2 and TRBJ2-1; 7 bases line up with TRBD1. The source was peripheral blood, collected on day 0 of AZD1222 vaccination. CDR3: CASLPRDRSPNEQFF. The CDR3 DNA reads as TGTGCCAGCTTGCCTCGGGACAGATCGCCCAATGAGCAGTTCTTC.